This TCR beta chain was sequenced in a study of shared clonotypes between healthy human individuals. CD45RA-negative memory and CD45RA+ naive subsets were split from the CD4+ cells. Assay used: immunoSEQ multiplex PCR; TCRdb lists only in-frame clones, some missing. This sample has a few million clones; approximately 93% occur once, and the top ten carry about 0.37%. A note on this clone: The antigen remains undetermined.

The study's findings and limits: What naive subsets generally showed was a larger estimated richness than memory subsets showed. Researchers sampled only blood; tissue repertoires likely differ.

This clonotype was sampled from a man aged 18 to 29 in good health. Some clones in this sample may be carry-over from other donors' samples. Material: naive CD4+ T cells from PBMCs. Subset defined: CD45RA+ positively selected.

The CDR3 DNA is TGTGCTAGTGGGGGGAAAGGGGAGACCCAGTACTTC. Protein sequence: CASGGKGETQYF. J is TRBJ2-5 and V is TRBV12-5, with D unresolved. The germline V gene has CDR1 LGHNT and CDR2 FRNRAP. Trimming took off 6 bases at V and 5 bases at J, with 10 bases between the two ends. This CDR3 is built from 12 residues.